Listed below are T cell receptor beta chains from one sample, sequenced in a study of early T cells in non-severe SARS-CoV-2 infection. TCRdb fed the 5' RACE reads into MiXCR, producing one record per CDR3 protein. The sample lists about 50,000 distinct CDR3 sequences; around 9.6% were seen once. The material was whole blood, obtained at baseline. These receptors originate from an adult who was a healthcare worker with PCR-confirmed SARS-CoV-2 infection or an uninfected control (not recorded which). Both conserved end residues are part of each CDR3. The D gene is left open where the match is weak. Rows give clone size only sometimes, using once, few, many, or a class for an expanded clone.

j_call: TRBJ1-5
v_call: TRBV9
d_call: .
clone_size: .
cdr3_length: 15
cdr3_aa: CASSVSPSWTQPQHF

j_call: TRBJ2-7
v_call: TRBV28
d_call: TRBD2
clone_size: few
cdr3_length: 16
cdr3_aa: CASSLSGTSGNYEQYF

j_call: TRBJ1-2
v_call: TRBV5-1
d_call: TRBD1
clone_size: .
cdr3_length: 15
cdr3_aa: CASSNGPTGVDGYTF

j_call: TRBJ2-6
v_call: TRBV7-2
d_call: .
clone_size: .
cdr3_length: 14
cdr3_aa: CASSFKSGANVLTF

j_call: TRBJ1-1
v_call: TRBV7-2
d_call: .
clone_size: many
cdr3_length: 14
cdr3_aa: CASSANRDSTEAFF

j_call: TRBJ2-5
v_call: TRBV10-3
d_call: TRBD2
clone_size: few
cdr3_length: 16
cdr3_aa: CAISETGTSGGETQYF

j_call: TRBJ2-1
v_call: TRBV4-3
d_call: TRBD2
clone_size: many
cdr3_length: 16
cdr3_aa: CASSQVLGLATNEQFF

j_call: TRBJ1-6
v_call: TRBV2
d_call: .
clone_size: many
cdr3_length: 15
cdr3_aa: CASSDSMLLGGTPHF

j_call: TRBJ2-2
v_call: TRBV7-9
d_call: TRBD2
clone_size: .
cdr3_length: 16
cdr3_aa: CASSYGLAANTGELFF

j_call: TRBJ1-4
v_call: TRBV29-1
d_call: .
clone_size: few
cdr3_length: 13
cdr3_aa: CSVSGSRGEKLFF

j_call: TRBJ1-3
v_call: TRBV6-1
d_call: .
clone_size: .
cdr3_length: 15
cdr3_aa: CASSGHPSSGNTIYF

j_call: TRBJ2-1
v_call: TRBV10-3
d_call: TRBD1
clone_size: many
cdr3_length: 14
cdr3_aa: CAIRPGQGVDEQFF

j_call: TRBJ2-2
v_call: TRBV9
d_call: .
clone_size: few
cdr3_length: 17
cdr3_aa: CASSVALGAPNTGELFF

j_call: TRBJ1-4
v_call: TRBV12-3/TRBV12-4
d_call: .
clone_size: .
cdr3_length: 16
cdr3_aa: CASSLAGAATNEKLFF

j_call: TRBJ2-3
v_call: TRBV19
d_call: .
clone_size: many
cdr3_length: 14
cdr3_aa: CASSGSYNTDTQYF

j_call: TRBJ2-3
v_call: TRBV7-9
d_call: TRBD1
clone_size: .
cdr3_length: 15
cdr3_aa: CASSWTGGGTDTQYF

j_call: TRBJ1-2
v_call: TRBV11-2
d_call: .
clone_size: few
cdr3_length: 14
cdr3_aa: CASSLEAGTYGYTF

j_call: TRBJ1-6
v_call: TRBV3-1
d_call: .
clone_size: .
cdr3_length: 13
cdr3_aa: CAGSQEGLSPPHF

j_call: TRBJ2-5
v_call: TRBV3-1
d_call: .
clone_size: .
cdr3_length: 12
cdr3_aa: CASSQQHETQYF

j_call: TRBJ2-1
v_call: TRBV2
d_call: .
clone_size: .
cdr3_length: 11
cdr3_aa: CASSYSSPQFF

j_call: TRBJ2-1
v_call: TRBV6-6
d_call: TRBD2
clone_size: few
cdr3_length: 15
cdr3_aa: CASRSGTRDVNEQFF

j_call: TRBJ2-7
v_call: TRBV7-2
d_call: TRBD2
clone_size: many
cdr3_length: 16
cdr3_aa: CASSLGSSGGLYEQYF

j_call: TRBJ1-5
v_call: TRBV28
d_call: .
clone_size: few
cdr3_length: 14
cdr3_aa: CASSPGQDHQPQHF

j_call: TRBJ1-5
v_call: TRBV19
d_call: .
clone_size: many
cdr3_length: 14
cdr3_aa: CASSIGRGAQPQHF

j_call: TRBJ2-2
v_call: TRBV7-2
d_call: TRBD2
clone_size: .
cdr3_length: 19
cdr3_aa: CASRPGGLAGGPNTGELFF

j_call: TRBJ1-2
v_call: TRBV24-1
d_call: .
clone_size: .
cdr3_length: 11
cdr3_aa: CATSSGFGYTF

j_call: TRBJ2-7
v_call: TRBV6-1
d_call: TRBD2
clone_size: .
cdr3_length: 15
cdr3_aa: CASSERLAGSYEQYF

j_call: TRBJ2-7
v_call: TRBV6-1
d_call: .
clone_size: .
cdr3_length: 11
cdr3_aa: CASGQFYEQYF

j_call: TRBJ1-5
v_call: TRBV6-6
d_call: .
clone_size: .
cdr3_length: 14
cdr3_aa: CASSLDYSQQPQHF

j_call: TRBJ1-5
v_call: TRBV12-3/TRBV12-4
d_call: .
clone_size: few
cdr3_length: 14
cdr3_aa: CASSPQGKNQPQHF

j_call: TRBJ2-2
v_call: TRBV7-9
d_call: .
clone_size: few
cdr3_length: 14
cdr3_aa: CASSLQGDTGELFF

j_call: TRBJ1-1
v_call: TRBV30
d_call: .
clone_size: few
cdr3_length: 14
cdr3_aa: CAWSMAGVNTEAFF

j_call: TRBJ2-2
v_call: TRBV7-9
d_call: TRBD2
clone_size: few
cdr3_length: 18
cdr3_aa: CASSPKVRLAGLTGELFF

j_call: TRBJ1-2
v_call: TRBV28
d_call: .
clone_size: few
cdr3_length: 11
cdr3_aa: CASSSGYGYTF

j_call: TRBJ1-1
v_call: TRBV7-2
d_call: .
clone_size: many
cdr3_length: 12
cdr3_aa: CASSLGLSEAFF

j_call: TRBJ1-1
v_call: TRBV15
d_call: TRBD1
clone_size: .
cdr3_length: 15
cdr3_aa: CATSRDPGGGTEAFF

j_call: TRBJ2-1
v_call: TRBV11-3
d_call: .
clone_size: .
cdr3_length: 15
cdr3_aa: CASSLSTGSYNEQFF

j_call: TRBJ1-1
v_call: TRBV29-1
d_call: .
clone_size: few
cdr3_length: 14
cdr3_aa: CSVGHGLTGAEAFF

j_call: TRBJ2-1
v_call: TRBV9
d_call: .
clone_size: few
cdr3_length: 11
cdr3_aa: CASSVGAEQFF

j_call: TRBJ1-5
v_call: TRBV7-9
d_call: .
clone_size: .
cdr3_length: 15
cdr3_aa: CASSLGVGVNQPQHF

j_call: TRBJ1-6
v_call: TRBV2
d_call: .
clone_size: many
cdr3_length: 14
cdr3_aa: CASSEGGYSSPLHF

j_call: TRBJ1-1
v_call: TRBV25-1
d_call: TRBD1
clone_size: .
cdr3_length: 14
cdr3_aa: CASSGQGGHTEAFF

j_call: TRBJ2-5
v_call: TRBV14
d_call: TRBD1
clone_size: many
cdr3_length: 16
cdr3_aa: CASSQGQGFVSETQYF

j_call: TRBJ2-1
v_call: TRBV7-9
d_call: TRBD2
clone_size: many
cdr3_length: 16
cdr3_aa: CASSSGLAARYNEQFF

j_call: TRBJ2-1
v_call: TRBV29-1
d_call: .
clone_size: few
cdr3_length: 12
cdr3_aa: CSAKGGGDEQFF

j_call: TRBJ2-1
v_call: TRBV11-2
d_call: TRBD2
clone_size: few
cdr3_length: 17
cdr3_aa: CASSQLSLAGHLDEQFF

j_call: TRBJ1-1
v_call: TRBV20-1
d_call: .
clone_size: many
cdr3_length: 14
cdr3_aa: CSALDGGLDTEAFF

j_call: TRBJ1-1
v_call: TRBV18
d_call: .
clone_size: many
cdr3_length: 12
cdr3_aa: CASSPGTTQAFF

j_call: TRBJ1-2
v_call: TRBV20-1
d_call: .
clone_size: many
cdr3_length: 14
cdr3_aa: CSARSGPSGGGYTF